This passage covers 22 T cell receptor beta chains from one sample sequenced in a study of blood T cell repertoires in COVID-19. Only in-frame clones appear in the TCRdb table, and some are missing; sequencing was by immunoSEQ multiplex PCR. Here the sample spans about 220,000 clones, 80% to 85% being singletons. The sample comprised peripheral blood. The origin of the receptors is a woman aged 30 to 39 who had recovered from COVID-19.

J is TRBJ2-7 and V is TRBV7-6; perhaps TRBD2 as D (6 bases). The CDR3 totals 16 residues. Trimming pared 5 bases from V and 7 bases from J, leaving 24 bases between. The germline V gene encodes CDR1 SGHVS and CDR2 FNYEAQ. CDR3 in DNA: TGTGCCAGCAGCCCGCGACCGGGACTCCCACGGGGTGAGCAGTACTTC. This gives the protein CASSPRPGLPRGEQYF.

V is TRBV21-1 and J is TRBJ2-3; TRBD1 is the table's D call, not checked against the DNA. TRBV21-1 is a pseudogene segment. The CDR3 totals 12 residues. CDR3 DNA: TGTGCCAGCAGCCGCACCAGAAATACGCAGTATTTT. This gives the protein CASSRTRNTQYF.

The rearrangement uses TRBV5-1 and TRBJ2-2; 9 bases agree with TRBD1. This CDR3 region has 15 residues. In germline, CDR1 is SGHRS, CDR2 YFSETQ. V dropped 3 bases and J dropped 6; count of bases not matched to a gene: 6. The CDR3 region is CASSSGTGRPGELFF. In nucleotides, the CDR3 is TGCGCCAGCAGCTCCGGGACAGGGAGACCCGGGGAGCTGTTTTTT.

CDR3 in amino acids: CASSPWGASGTGDTDTQYF. The CDR3 DNA follows: TGTGCCAGCAGTCCATGGGGGGCCTCCGGGACAGGGGACACAGATACGCAGTATTTT. The rearrangement joins TRBV27 to TRBJ2-3; TRBD1 matches 10 bases. V lost 5 bases and J lost 2; bases outside the gene matches: 16. This CDR3 spans 19 amino acids. Germline CDR1 reads MNHEY; CDR2 reads SMNVEV (reference sequence).

This chain joins TRBV9 and TRBJ2-7, with 7 bases fitting TRBD1. Trimming at V came to 4 bases and at J to 2 bases, leaving 6 bases not matched to a gene. The CDR3 has 14 residues. Germline V gene data show CDR1 as SGDLS and CDR2 as YYNGEE. CDR3 DNA sequence: TGTGCCAGCAGCCCCCCGGGACAGACCTACGAGCAGTACTTC. Protein sequence: CASSPPGQTYEQYF.

This sequence joins TRBV3-1 (or the pseudogene TRBV3-2) and TRBJ1-5, with D unclear. The germline CDR1 and CDR2 sequences are LGHDT and YNNKEL (reference sequence). V was trimmed by 0 bases and J by 7 bases, leaving 7 bases between them. This CDR3 spans 13 amino acids. CDR3 bases: TGTGCCAGCAGCCAAGACCGACAACAGCCCCAGCATTTT. Residues: CASSQDRQQPQHF.

The V and J genes are TRBV27 and TRBJ2-2, with 11 bases identical to TRBD2. Germline CDR1 reads MNHEY; CDR2 reads SMNVEV (reference sequence). With 5 bases clipped from V and 6 bases from J, the junction kept 8 bases outside the gene matches. This CDR3 contains 16 residues. The DNA of the CDR3 is TGTGCCAGCAGTCCTTTAGCGGGAGGGAAAGCCGGGGAGCTGTTTTTT. Translating it yields CASSPLAGGKAGELFF.

This rearrangement joins TRBV6-6 to TRBJ1-2; no definite D call. Germline-derived CDR1 and CDR2 are MNHNY and SVGAGI (reference sequence). The V gene lost 9 bases and the J gene lost 4 bases, with 18 bases spanning the gap. The CDR3 has 14 residues. The CDR3: CASLLESGSYGYTF. In DNA, the CDR3 is TGTGCCAGTCTCCTGGAGAGCGGTTCCTATGGCTACACCTTC.

To note about this clone: Its ends do not fully match the called genes, so a read error is possible. The gene calls are TRBV18 and TRBJ2-2; D may be TRBD2 (5 bases). CDR3 length: 16 amino acids. In germline, CDR1 is KGHSH, CDR2 LQKENI. CDR3 amino acids: CASSPGRSVPPRGAVF. For the CDR3, the DNA is TGTGCCAGCTCACCAGGAAGAAGCGTACCCCCCCGGGGAGCTGTTTTT.

V gene TRBV5-1 combines with J gene TRBJ2-5, with TRBD1 matching over 7 bases. The CDR3 loop spans 15 amino acids. From germline, CDR1 is SGHRS and CDR2 YFSETQ. The J segment lost 2 bases and the V segment lost 1 base, leaving 5 bases of the junction unmatched. This CDR3 is CASSLRGQPQETQYF. The CDR3 DNA follows: TGCGCCAGCAGCTTGAGGGGACAGCCACAAGAGACCCAGTACTTC.

The chain has TRBV6-5 and TRBJ2-7; D uncertain. The ends were cut back, 6 bases at V and 2 bases at J, with 8 bases in the middle. Per germline, CDR1 MNHEY and CDR2 SVGAGI. This CDR3 region has 12 residues. The CDR3 coding sequence is TGTGCCAGCAGGTCTGTTACCTACGAGCAGTACTTC. This gives the protein CASRSVTYEQYF.

The CDR3 DNA reads TGTGCCAGCAGCCGAAAACTAGACACAGATACGCAGTATTTT. It yields the protein CASSRKLDTDTQYF. The chain has TRBV5-4 and TRBJ2-3; perhaps TRBD2 as D (5 bases). The CDR3 runs 14 residues. CDR1 is SGHNT and CDR2 is YYREEE in the germline V gene (reference sequence). V shed 4 bases and J shed 2 bases, with 11 bases lying between them.

The rearrangement uses TRBV12-3 or TRBV12-4 and TRBJ2-7, with TRBD1 identical over 7 bases. V was pared by 6 bases and J by 3 bases, with 5 bases of the junction left unmatched. CDR3 length: 13 residues. The CDR3 loop reads CASSLGQIYEQYF. CDR3 DNA sequence: TGTGCCAGCAGCCTGGGACAGATCTACGAGCAGTACTTC.

This chain uses TRBV19 with TRBJ2-4; tentative D call: TRBD2 (7 bases). V lost 5 bases and J 0 bases, leaving 17 bases between the germline ends. Germline CDR1 is LNHDA and CDR2 is SQIVND (reference sequence). This CDR3 is built from 17 residues. Here the CDR3 reads CASSPRRGGLAKNIQYF. CDR3 in DNA: TGTGCCAGTAGTCCCAGGAGGGGGGGGCTAGCCAAAAACATTCAGTACTTC.

This clone has just one count. V is TRBV11-2 and J is TRBJ2-5; possibly TRBD2 for D (7 bases). V shed 1 base and J shed 4 bases, with 13 bases lying between them. Per germline, CDR1 SGHAT and CDR2 FQNNGV. The CDR3 length is 15 residues. This CDR3 is CASSLGPGEGETQYF. Written as DNA, the CDR3 is TGTGCCAGCAGCTTAGGTCCAGGGGAGGGAGAGACCCAGTACTTC.

This chain joins TRBV9 and TRBJ2-3; 7 bases map to TRBD1. Trimming removed 3 bases from V and 0 bases from J; junction bases left unmatched: 4. CDR1 SGDLS and CDR2 YYNGEE come from the germline V gene. The CDR3 consists of 15 residues. The CDR3 DNA sequence: TGTGCCAGCAGCGAGACAGGGAGTAGCACAGATACGCAGTATTTT. Protein product: CASSETGSSTDTQYF.

The CDR3 loop is CASSVDLGGRNEQFF. CDR3 sequence (DNA): TGTGCCAGCAGCGTAGACTTGGGAGGGAGGAATGAGCAGTTCTTC. The chain recombines TRBV9 with TRBJ2-1; TRBD2 matches at 7 bases. The germline gives CDR1 SGDLS, CDR2 YYNGEE. The V gene end was trimmed by 0 bases and the J gene end by 7 bases; junction bases not matched to a gene: 7. The CDR3 has 15 amino acids.

The chain is built from TRBV5-4 and TRBJ2-5, with 9 bases fitting TRBD2. The CDR3 is 14 amino acids. Unmatched junction bases numbered 4, after V lost 4 bases and J lost 3 bases. Germline assignment: CDR1 SGHNT and CDR2 YYREEE (reference sequence). The CDR3 spells CASSRTSDKETQYF. The DNA for the CDR3 is TGTGCCAGCAGCCGGACTAGCGACAAAGAGACCCAGTACTTC.

The rearrangement links TRBV28 to TRBJ1-1; D possibly corresponds to TRBD1 (5 bases). The CDR3 spans 16 residues. V was shortened by 5 bases and J by 0 bases, with 16 bases between the two germline ends. Germline lookup yields CDR1 MDHEN and CDR2 SYDVKM. The CDR3 loop is CASSTYRKGMNTEAFF. In DNA, the CDR3 is TGTGCCAGCAGTACATATCGTAAGGGGATGAACACTGAAGCTTTCTTT.

The J gene is TRBJ2-1, the V gene TRBV7-2, with 14 bases lining up with TRBD2. The J segment lost 1 base and the V segment lost 5 bases, leaving 10 bases of the junction unmatched. The CDR3 has 19 amino acids. Per germline, CDR1 SGHTA and CDR2 FQGNSA. This CDR3 reads CASSPLRTSGRRSYNEQFF. CDR3 bases: TGTGCCAGCAGCCCCCTGAGGACTAGCGGGAGGAGGTCCTACAATGAGCAGTTCTTC.

V is TRBV27 and J is TRBJ2-7; TRBD1 might be the D (6 bases). This CDR3 has 16 residues. Trimming stripped 0 bases from V and 3 bases from J, with 15 bases between. Germline V gives CDR1 MNHEY, CDR2 SMNVEV (reference sequence). CDR3 DNA sequence: TGTGCCAGCAGTTTATCGTTAACCTTAGGGGGCTACGAGCAGTACTTC. This encodes CASSLSLTLGGYEQYF.

The rearrangement links TRBV28 to TRBJ2-7; 9 positions agree with TRBD1. The CDR3 consists of 17 residues. J lost 2 bases, V lost 3 bases, and 11 bases had no gene match. CDR1 and CDR2 from the germline V gene are MDHEN and SYDVKM. In DNA form, the CDR3 reads TGTGCCAGCAGTTTTGGGCCGGGGACAGGGCCCCCCTACGAGCAGTACTTC. Its translation: CASSFGPGTGPPYEQYF. Using reference TRBV28 and TRBJ2-7 for the parts outside the CDR3, the full variable domain is DVKVTQSSRYLVKRTGEKVFLECVQDMDHENMFWYRQDPGLGLRLIYFSYDVKMKEKGDIPEGYSVSREKKERFSLILESASTNQTSMYLCASSFGPGTGPPYEQYFGPGTRLTVT.